This T cell receptor beta chain was obtained from a study of spatial heterogeneity in lung cancer. The sample holds many counts of this clonotype. TCRdb analysed the 5' RACE reads with MiXCR anew, one entry per CDR3 protein. The table includes around 48,000 distinct CDR3 sequences, approximately 5% detected once. Noted time point: sample taken at primary tumor resection. The germline V gene encodes CDR1 MNHEY and CDR2 SVGEGT. The V end was cut by 11 bases, the J end by 0 bases, with 20 bases between. The CDR3 spans 16 residues. J is TRBJ1-5 and V is TRBV6-2 or TRBV6-3, with D perhaps matching TRBD1 (5 bases). The input for sequencing was PBMCs, taken at surgery. The source is a male donor with early-stage non-small cell lung cancer. CDR3 sequence: CAASSGSPYSNQPQHF. Written as DNA, the CDR3 is TGTGCCGCCTCGTCAGGGTCACCTTATAGCAATCAGCCCCAGCATTTT.